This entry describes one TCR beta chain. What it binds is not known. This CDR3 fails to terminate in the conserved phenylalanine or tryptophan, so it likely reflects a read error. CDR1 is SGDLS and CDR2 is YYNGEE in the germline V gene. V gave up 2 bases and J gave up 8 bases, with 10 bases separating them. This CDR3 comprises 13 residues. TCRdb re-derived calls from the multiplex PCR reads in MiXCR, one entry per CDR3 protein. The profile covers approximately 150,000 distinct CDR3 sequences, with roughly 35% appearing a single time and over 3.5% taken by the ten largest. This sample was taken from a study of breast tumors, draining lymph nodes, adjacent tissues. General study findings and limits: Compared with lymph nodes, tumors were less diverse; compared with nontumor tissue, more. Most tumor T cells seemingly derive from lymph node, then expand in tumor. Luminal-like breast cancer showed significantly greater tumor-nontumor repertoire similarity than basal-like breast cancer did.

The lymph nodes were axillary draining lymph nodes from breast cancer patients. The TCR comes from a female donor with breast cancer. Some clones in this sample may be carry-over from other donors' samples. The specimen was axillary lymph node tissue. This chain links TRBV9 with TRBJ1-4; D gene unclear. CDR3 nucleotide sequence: TGTGCCAGCAGCGTTGAGCCGGGAGAAAAACTGTTTCTT. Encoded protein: CASSVEPGEKLFL.